The 25 T cell receptor beta chains below all came from one sample that was sequenced in a study of T-cell reconstitution after alpha-beta-depleted transplantation in children. Researchers prepared the TCRbeta library using unique molecular identifiers, the study reports. MiXCR, run by TCRdb on the PCR reads, gives a single entry per CDR3 protein. The sample shows approximately 1,000,000 distinct CDR3 sequences, around 30% of them seen only once. This specimen consisted of PBMCs, mostly from graft donor cells, obtained 360 days after TCRalphabeta/CD19-depleted stem cell transplant. Receptors originate from a boy less than two years old who had a stem cell transplant for SCID, so the T cells may come from the graft donor.

This clonotype appeared many times. The rearrangement links TRBV7-2 to TRBJ2-3; maybe TRBD2 (6 bases). Between the trimmed V and J ends, which lost 1 base and 5 bases, there was a span of 13 bases. The germline CDR1 and CDR2 sequences are SGHTA and FQGNSA. The CDR3 has 15 residues. CDR3 loop: CASSLVRTTRDTQYF. DNA for the CDR3: TGTGCCAGCAGCTTAGTAAGGACTACACGAGATACGCAGTATTTT.

CDR3 in DNA: TGTGCCAGCAGACAGGCAGGGGGAAAGAACACCGGGGAGCTGTTTTTT. Residues: CASRQAGGKNTGELFF. The chain employs TRBV6-1 and TRBJ2-2; 7 bases line up with TRBD1. V shed 6 bases and J 1 base; nucleotides not matched to a gene: 8. Per germline, CDR1 MNHNS and CDR2 SASEGT. The CDR3 loop spans 16 amino acids.

This clonotype was recorded many times. The chain is built from TRBV20-1 and TRBJ2-5; no clear D. This CDR3 is built from 11 residues. The germline V gene has CDR1 DFQATT and CDR2 SNEGSKA (reference sequence). V lost 4 bases and J 2 bases, leaving 5 bases between the germline ends. The CDR3 DNA follows: TGCAGTGCTACCCTTCAAGAGACCCAGTACTTC. It specifies CSATLQETQYF.

This clonotype showed up just a few times. The V call is TRBV28, the J call TRBJ2-5; D is possibly TRBD2 (6 bases). V was trimmed by 4 bases and J by 5 bases, leaving 14 bases between them. CDR3 length: 14 amino acids. The germline V gene encodes CDR1 MDHEN and CDR2 SYDVKM. The CDR3 loop reads CASSSPGLQETQYF. The CDR3 DNA reads as TGTGCCAGCAGTTCCCCGGGACTCCAGGAGACCCAGTACTTC.

This clonotype was found a few times. The chain carries TRBV5-6 and TRBJ2-3; weak D call: TRBD2 (6 bases). This CDR3 has 15 amino acids. Germline lookup yields CDR1 SGHDT and CDR2 YYEEEE. Trimming pared 4 bases from V and 0 bases from J, leaving 12 bases between. CDR3 amino acids: CASSKTSSSTDTQYF. The DNA for the CDR3 is TGTGCCAGCAGCAAGACTAGTTCTAGCACAGATACGCAGTATTTT.

The chain recombines TRBV5-1 with TRBJ2-5, with D possibly matching TRBD1 (5 bases). Trimming left V 0 bases short and J 7 bases short, with 16 bases between. CDR1 and CDR2 from the germline V gene are SGHRS and YFSETQ. The CDR3 length is 15 residues. CDR3 in DNA: TGCGCCAGCAGCTTGGAAGACAGAGCCCTTGGGACCCAGTACTTC. Translating gives CASSLEDRALGTQYF.

This clonotype was counted at least ten times. J is TRBJ2-5 and V is TRBV12-3 or TRBV12-4, with TRBD1 as a possible D gene (6 bases). V lost 7 bases and J 2 bases, leaving 8 bases between the germline ends. The CDR3 is made up of 12 amino acids. The CDR3 sequence: CASTGQQETQYF. The CDR3 nucleotides read TGTGCCAGCACTGGACAGCAAGAGACCCAGTACTTC.

This clonotype came up many times. V usage is TRBV3-1 and J usage is TRBJ1-6; D is possibly TRBD1 (6 bases). V dropped 0 bases and J dropped 9 bases, with 15 bases sitting between them. This CDR3 spans 16 amino acids. Germline V gene lookup returns CDR1 LGHDT and CDR2 YNNKEL (reference sequence). CDR3 residues: CASSQDRDRLGSPLHF. DNA of the CDR3: TGTGCCAGCAGCCAAGATCGCGACAGGTTAGGTTCACCCCTCCACTTT.

This clonotype came up a few times. V is TRBV7-9 and J is TRBJ1-1; perhaps TRBD1 as D (5 bases). Germline V CDR1 and CDR2: SEHNR, FQNEAQ (reference sequence). This CDR3 region has 14 residues. Trimming stripped 5 bases from V and 1 base from J, with 11 bases between. CDR3 amino acids: CASSRGGGNTEAFF. The CDR3, as DNA: TGTGCCAGCAGCCGCGGGGGGGGGAACACTGAAGCTTTCTTT.

The chain employs TRBV7-2 and TRBJ1-2; D is possibly TRBD1 (5 bases). V gave up 10 bases and J gave up 4 bases, with 16 bases separating them. CDR1 and CDR2 (germline): SGHTA, FQGNSA. The CDR3 covers 13 residues. As DNA, the CDR3 is TGTGCCACCACACTAGGGGTCCTCTATGGCTACACCTTC. Translating gives CATTLGVLYGYTF.

J is TRBJ2-1 and V is TRBV7-8; TRBD2 matches at 7 bases. CDR1 and CDR2 (germline): SGHVS, FQNEAQ. After removal of 5 bases from V and 7 bases from J, the junction contained 5 bases not matched to a gene. This CDR3 comprises 13 residues. CDR3 loop: CASSAGLLNEQFF. CDR3 sequence (DNA): TGTGCCAGCAGCGCGGGACTACTAAATGAGCAGTTCTTC.

This clonotype was seen repeatedly, ten times or more. The rearrangement joins TRBV3-1 to TRBJ2-1, with TRBD2 matching over 9 bases. The CDR3 spans 16 residues. J was trimmed by 2 bases and V by 1 base; bases with no gene match: 3. Germline loops: CDR1 LGHDT, CDR2 YNNKEL (reference sequence). CDR3 region: CASSQGAGGPYNEQFF. The CDR3 nucleotides read TGTGCCAGCAGCCAAGGAGCGGGGGGACCCTACAATGAGCAGTTCTTC.

V and J are TRBV7-8 and TRBJ2-5, with a tentative D call TRBD1 (6 bases). Germline values: CDR1 SGHVS, CDR2 FQNEAQ. The CDR3 sequence is 15 residues long. The V end lost 5 bases, the J end lost 4 bases, and 17 bases lay between the germline ends. The CDR3 here is CASSQGTGIGETQYF. CDR3 DNA: TGTGCCAGCAGCCAAGGAACAGGGATCGGAGAGACCCAGTACTTC.

This clonotype came up a few times. This chain uses TRBV7-2 with TRBJ1-6; D gene unclear. V gave up 3 bases and J gave up 11 bases, with 11 bases separating them. Germline values: CDR1 SGHTA, CDR2 FQGNSA. The CDR3 runs 13 residues. CDR3 DNA: TGTGCCAGCAGCTTCGTAGTGAGGACACCCCTCCACTTT. It is translated as CASSFVVRTPLHF.

The chain employs TRBV6-5 and TRBJ2-3; 8 nucleotides agree with TRBD2. V lost 2 bases to trimming and J lost 0 bases; unmatched junction nucleotides: 10. This CDR3 region has 18 residues. Germline CDR1 reads MNHEY; CDR2 reads SVGAGI. DNA of the CDR3: TGTGCCAGCAGTTACACCCCGGGGCTAGCGGGTAGCACAGATACGCAGTATTTT. Translating gives CASSYTPGLAGSTDTQYF.

The rearrangement links TRBV12-3 or TRBV12-4 to TRBJ2-1; TRBD2 matches at 12 bases. V lost 5 bases, J lost 10 bases, and 9 bases stayed unmatched. CDR3 length equals 15 residues. Here the CDR3 reads CASSPRLAGVVEQFF. CDR3 bases: TGTGCCAGCAGTCCACGACTAGCGGGGGTCGTGGAGCAGTTCTTC.

Only a few counts were recorded for this clonotype. The chain carries TRBV4-2 and TRBJ2-7, with 10 bases lining up with TRBD2. The junction had 11 bases not matched to a gene; V was cut back by 0 bases and J by 0 bases. Germline V gene data show CDR1 as LGHNA and CDR2 as YNFKEQ. The CDR3 length is 19 residues. CDR3 nucleotide sequence: TGTGCCAGCAGCCAAGATGGAGTAGCGGGGGGCCTCTTCTCCTACGAGCAGTACTTC. Translated, it gives CASSQDGVAGGLFSYEQYF.

In DNA form, the CDR3 reads TGTGCCAGCAGGGAGGCCGGGGAGCTGTTTTTT. It translates to CASREAGELFF. V and J are TRBV12-3 or TRBV12-4 and TRBJ2-2; a possible D gene is TRBD2 (5 bases). The CDR3 has 11 amino acids. V was clipped by 6 bases and J by 6 bases, with 5 bases between them.

This chain joins TRBV12-3 or TRBV12-4 and TRBJ2-3, with 11 positions matching TRBD2. The length of the CDR3 is 16 residues. V lost 6 bases, J lost 5 bases, and 10 bases stayed unmatched. The CDR3 sequence: CASSRTVAGGRDTQYF. The CDR3 DNA reads as TGTGCCAGCAGCAGGACGGTAGCGGGGGGGCGAGATACGCAGTATTTT.

This rearrangement joins TRBV7-2 to TRBJ1-1; possible D gene TRBD1, 5 bases. In germline, CDR1 is SGHTA, CDR2 FQGNSA. The CDR3 loop spans 16 amino acids. Trimming removed 3 bases at V and 2 bases at J, with 16 bases between. This chain's CDR3 is CASSLRPGRKNTEAFF. The DNA for the CDR3 is TGTGCCAGCAGCTTGCGCCCGGGACGGAAAAACACTGAAGCTTTCTTT.

The chain recombines TRBV12-3 or TRBV12-4 with TRBJ2-1, with a weak D call TRBD2 (6 bases). The CDR3 spans 18 residues. Trimming took 2 bases from V and 6 from J, leaving 23 bases between them. CDR3 residues: CASSLSGTSGGGGNEQFF. CDR3 nucleotide sequence: TGTGCCAGCAGTTTATCGGGGACTTCGGGTGGCGGAGGCAATGAGCAGTTCTTC.

This sequence joins TRBV6-1 and TRBJ2-1; TRBD2 agrees at 13 bases. Looked up from germline, CDR1 is MNHNS and CDR2 is SASEGT. V lost 6 bases to trimming and J lost 5 bases; unmatched junction nucleotides: 7. This CDR3 is 16 amino acids long. The CDR3 protein is CASRLAGGRADNEQFF. As DNA, the CDR3 is TGTGCCAGCAGACTAGCGGGGGGGCGTGCCGACAATGAGCAGTTCTTC.

Only a few counts were recorded for this clonotype. The genes are TRBV24-1 and TRBJ1-5, with unresolved D. Trimming pared 0 bases from V and 7 bases from J, leaving 6 bases between. Germline V gene data show CDR1 as KGHDR and CDR2 as SFDVKD. The CDR3 has 13 amino acids. The CDR3 region is CATSDLPGQPQHF. CDR3 sequence (DNA): TGTGCCACCAGTGATTTGCCGGGGCAGCCCCAGCATTTT.

This clonotype was seen a few times. The chain has TRBV12-3 or TRBV12-4 and TRBJ2-5; D not certain. Between the trimmed V and J ends, which lost 4 bases and 2 bases, there was a span of 14 bases. The CDR3 sequence is 15 residues long. DNA of the CDR3: TGTGCCAGCAGTTGGCCCCAAACCACACAAGAGACCCAGTACTTC. It is translated as CASSWPQTTQETQYF.

The V gene is TRBV29-1, the J gene TRBJ1-1; D uncertain. CDR3 length: 12 residues. CDR1 and CDR2 from the germline V gene are SQVTM and ANQGSEA. The V end was cut by 3 bases, the J end by 7 bases, with 12 bases between. The CDR3 protein is CSVEPPTLEAFF. The CDR3 nucleotides are TGCAGCGTTGAGCCCCCGACCCTTGAAGCTTTCTTT. The whole variable domain, remainder taken from reference TRBV29-1 and TRBJ1-1, is SAVISQKPSRDICQRGTSLTIQCQVDSQVTMMFWYRQQPGQSLTLIATANQGSEATYESGFVIDKFPISRPNLTFSTLTVSNMSPEDSSIYLCSVEPPTLEAFFGQGTRLTVV.